This passage covers 8 T cell receptor beta chains from one sample sequenced in a study of T cells in women clearing cervical HPV infection. TCRdb keeps only in-frame clones here, not all; method: immunoSEQ multiplex PCR. This repertoire includes around 25,000 clones. Sample: blood buffy coat. The receptors shown here come from a woman between 18 and 75 years old with a cervical HPV16 infection that either progressed to CIN3+ or cleared (not recorded which).

Comments on this clone: The CDR3 end is not reached by the read, which stops 3 residues before it; the germline J gene fills it in. This chain connects TRBV6-4 to TRBJ2-3; tentative D call: TRBD1 (5 bases). Germline-derived CDR1 and CDR2 are MRHNA and SNTAGT. The CDR3 contains 14 residues. The V gene lost 2 bases and the J gene lost 3 bases, with 9 bases spanning the gap. CDR3 DNA, as far as it was read: TGTGCCAGCAGTGACAGGGGTTGGACAGATACG. Translating gives CASSDRGWTDT. The full CDR3 protein reads CASSDRGWTDTQYF.

Worth noting for this clone: The read ends 3 residues before the CDR3 terminus; that terminus is restored from the germline J gene. The chain recombines TRBV18 with TRBJ2-3, with D perhaps being TRBD1 or TRBD2 (5 bases each). From germline, CDR1 is KGHSH and CDR2 LQKENI. The CDR3 runs to 13 residues. The DNA read from the CDR3 is TGTGCCAGCCCTAGAGGGGCAAATCAGCCG. It yields the protein CASPRGANQP. The whole CDR3 is CASPRGANQPQYF.

To note about this clone: The read terminates 3 residues ahead of where the CDR3 ends, so the germline J gene completes it. This chain joins TRBV5-4 and TRBJ1-4; 8 positions agree with TRBD1. This CDR3 is 14 amino acids long. From germline, CDR1 is SGHNT and CDR2 YYREEE (reference sequence). CDR3 protein: CASSIDRGNSPLFF. The CDR3 bases that were read are TGTGCCAGCAGCATCGACAGGGGCAATTCACCA.

A word on this clone: The missing CDR3 end, 3 residues past where the read stops, is filled in from the germline J gene. This rearrangement joins TRBV6-8 to TRBJ2-7, with D tentatively TRBD1 (6 bases). The V gene's germline CDR1 is MNHGY and CDR2 SAAAGT. V was cut by 8 bases and J by 3 bases, with 14 bases left in between. This CDR3 spans 13 amino acids. The CDR3 loop reads CASSGRGNYEQYF. The part of the CDR3 DNA that was read is TGTGCCAGCTCAGGAAGGGGGAACTACGAG.

In the case of this clone: The sequenced fragment ends 3 residues before the CDR3 boundary, so the rest is inferred from the germline J gene. The chain couples TRBV2 to TRBJ2-3, with no clear D. The CDR3 has 15 amino acids. CDR1 and CDR2 from the germline V gene are SNHLY and FYNNEI. The CDR3 region is CASSEGAVGNQPQYF. CDR3 DNA, as far as it was read: TGTGCCAGCAGTGAAGGGGCCGTAGGCAATCAGCCG.

Notes on this clone: The read terminates 3 residues ahead of where the CDR3 ends, so the germline J gene completes it. The gene calls are TRBV20-1 and TRBJ2-1; the D gene is possibly TRBD2 (7 bases). CDR3 length: 15 amino acids. From germline, CDR1 is DFQATT and CDR2 SNEGSKA (reference sequence). V lost 1 base to trimming and J lost 6 bases, with 16 bases between them. CDR3 region: CSARGGRGPVNEQFF. Incomplete CDR3 DNA: TGCAGTGCTAGAGGGGGGCGGGGGCCAGTCAATGAG.

For this clone: Coverage ceases 3 residues before the CDR3 finishes, and the germline J gene fills in the end. The V gene is TRBV19, the J gene TRBJ1-1, with 7 bases that match TRBD1. Trimming at V came to 8 bases and at J to 4 bases, leaving 13 bases not matched to a gene. Germline assignment: CDR1 LNHDA and CDR2 SQIVND (reference sequence). The CDR3 is made up of 15 amino acids. The CDR3 reads CASQTHRGSGTEAFF. Incomplete CDR3 DNA: TGTGCCAGTCAAACCCACAGGGGATCAGGCACTGAA.

Remarks on this clone: Read sequence stops 3 residues before the CDR3 end, and the germline J gene provides the missing end. The genes are TRBV5-8 and TRBJ1-4, with TRBD1 identical over 7 bases. Germline V lookup: CDR1 SGHTS, CDR2 YDEGEE. With V trimmed by 2 bases and J by 7 bases, 5 bases remained unmatched. There are 14 residues in the CDR3. The CDR3 sequence is CASSFRQGGEKLFF. CDR3 DNA (partial): TGTGCCAGCAGCTTTAGACAGGGAGGTGAAAAA.